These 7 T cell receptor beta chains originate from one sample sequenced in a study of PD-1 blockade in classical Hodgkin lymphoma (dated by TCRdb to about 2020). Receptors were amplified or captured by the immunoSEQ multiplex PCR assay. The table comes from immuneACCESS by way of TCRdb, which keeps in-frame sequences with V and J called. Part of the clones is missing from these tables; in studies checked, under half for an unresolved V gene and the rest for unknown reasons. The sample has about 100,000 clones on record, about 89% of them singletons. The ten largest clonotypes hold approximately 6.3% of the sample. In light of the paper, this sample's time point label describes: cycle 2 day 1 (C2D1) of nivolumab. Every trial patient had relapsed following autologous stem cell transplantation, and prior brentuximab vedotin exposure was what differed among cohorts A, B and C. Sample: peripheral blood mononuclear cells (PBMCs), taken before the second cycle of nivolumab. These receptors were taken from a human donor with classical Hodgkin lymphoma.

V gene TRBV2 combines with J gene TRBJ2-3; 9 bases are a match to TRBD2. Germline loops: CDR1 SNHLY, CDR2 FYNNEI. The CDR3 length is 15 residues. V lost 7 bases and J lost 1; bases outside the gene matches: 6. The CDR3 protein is CASTSIAGGTDTQYF. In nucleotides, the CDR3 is TGTGCCAGCACGTCGATAGCGGGGGGCACAGATACGCAGTATTTT.

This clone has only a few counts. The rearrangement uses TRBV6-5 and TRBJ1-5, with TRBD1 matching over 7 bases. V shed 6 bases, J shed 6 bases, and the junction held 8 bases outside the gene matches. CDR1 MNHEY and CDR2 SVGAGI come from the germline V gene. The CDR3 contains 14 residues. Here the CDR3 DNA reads TGTGCCAGCAGCTCGACAGGGTGGGGTCAGCCCCAGCATTTT. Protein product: CASSSTGWGQPQHF.

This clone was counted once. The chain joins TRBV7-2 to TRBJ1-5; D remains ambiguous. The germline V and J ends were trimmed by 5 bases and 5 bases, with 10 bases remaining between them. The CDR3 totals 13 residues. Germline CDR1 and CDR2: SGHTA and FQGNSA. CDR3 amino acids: CASSRTPYQPQHF. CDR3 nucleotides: TGTGCCAGCAGCCGGACTCCGTATCAGCCCCAGCATTTT.

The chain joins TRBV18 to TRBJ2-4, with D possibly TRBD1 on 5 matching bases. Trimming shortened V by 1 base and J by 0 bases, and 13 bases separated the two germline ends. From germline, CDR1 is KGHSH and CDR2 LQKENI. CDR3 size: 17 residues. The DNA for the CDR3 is TGTGCCAGCTCACCACGGGCTGGACAATTAGCCAAAAACATTCAGTACTTC. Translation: CASSPRAGQLAKNIQYF.

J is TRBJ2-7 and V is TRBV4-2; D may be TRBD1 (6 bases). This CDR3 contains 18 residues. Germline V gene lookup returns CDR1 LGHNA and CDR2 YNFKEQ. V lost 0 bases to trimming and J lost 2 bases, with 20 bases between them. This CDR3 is CASSQDLYGDTLPYEQYF. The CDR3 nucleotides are TGTGCCAGCAGCCAAGATCTCTACGGGGACACCCTCCCCTACGAGCAGTACTTC.

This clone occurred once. In DNA form, the CDR3 reads TGTGCCAGCAGCCAAGTCCTCGACACAGATACGCAGTATTTT. Residues: CASSQVLDTDTQYF. The chain uses TRBV14 and TRBJ2-3; D call uncertain. The CDR3 extends over 14 amino acids. The V end lost 1 base, the J end lost 2 bases, and 7 bases lay between the germline ends. The germline V gene encodes CDR1 SGHDN and CDR2 FVKESK.

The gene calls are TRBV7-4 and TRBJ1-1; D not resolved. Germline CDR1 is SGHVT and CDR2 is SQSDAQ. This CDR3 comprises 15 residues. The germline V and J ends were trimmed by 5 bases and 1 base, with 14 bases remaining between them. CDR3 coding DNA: TGTGCCAGCAGCGCCCCCTCGTCATCGAACACTGAAGCTTTCTTT. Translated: CASSAPSSSNTEAFF.